Listed below are T cell receptor beta chains from one sample, sequenced in a study of cytomegalovirus exposure and HLA in healthy donors. Generated by immunoSEQ multiplex PCR, the TCRdb table keeps only in-frame clones and is missing some. The table has about 250,000 clones, 80% to 90% seen once. Sequencing was done on a sample of PBMCs. The receptors were sampled from a man younger than 30 in good health and CMV-seronegative. Both conserved end residues are part of each CDR3. Fields, in order: V gene, J gene, clone size, D gene, CDR3 DNA, CDR3 protein. D genes are given only for firm matches. Clone sizes are given selectively: once, few, many, or a class where the clone is expanded.

TRBV9	TRBJ1-4	few	NA	TGTGCCAGCAGCGTCGCAGGGGTCAATGAAAAACTGTTTTTT	CASSVAGVNEKLFF
TRBV5-6	TRBJ2-7	NA	NA	TGTGCCAGCAGCTTGAGTGTGATACGGGAGCAGTACTTC	CASSLSVIREQYF
TRBV7-2	TRBJ2-7	few	NA	TGTGCCAGCAGCTTACTGGGAGCCAACGAGCAGTACTTC	CASSLLGANEQYF
TRBV6-5	TRBJ1-2	NA	NA	TGTGCCAGCAGCTCCACACCGTATGGCTACACCTTC	CASSSTPYGYTF
TRBV27	TRBJ1-6	NA	NA	TGTGCCAGCAGTTTCCTAAATTCACCCCTCCACTTT	CASSFLNSPLHF
TRBV27	TRBJ1-5	NA	TRBD1	TGTGCCAGCAGTCCCTACCTAGACAGGGGGAACAATCAGCCCCAGCATTTT	CASSPYLDRGNNQPQHF
TRBV29-1	TRBJ1-4	NA	NA	TGCAGCGTTGGGGCAGAGTATGAAAAACTGTTTTTT	CSVGAEYEKLFF
TRBV10-3	TRBJ1-5	NA	NA	TGTGCCATCAGTGAACGGCAGGATGGCAATCAGCCCCAGCATTTT	CAISERQDGNQPQHF
TRBV30	TRBJ2-7	NA	TRBD2	TGTGCCTGCGAAGCGGGAGTTGGCTACGAGCAGTACTTC	CACEAGVGYEQYF
TRBV4-3	TRBJ2-4	NA	TRBD2	TGCGCCAGCAGCCAAGGAGAGCGGGGGGGCGCGAACATTCAGTACTTC	CASSQGERGGANIQYF
TRBV11-2	TRBJ1-2	NA	NA	TGTGCCAGCAGCTTAGATCTATATTCTGGCTACACCTTC	CASSLDLYSGYTF
TRBV7-9	TRBJ2-7	NA	NA	TGTGCCAGCAGCTTAGGTCCAATCTACGAGCAGTACTTC	CASSLGPIYEQYF
TRBV5-1	TRBJ2-7	NA	NA	TGCGCCAGCAGCTTGGAAAAGTGGGAGCGGGCCTACGAGCAGTACTTC	CASSLEKWERAYEQYF
TRBV25-1	TRBJ2-7	NA	TRBD1	TGTGCCAGCAGTGAGGGCAGGGGGAGCTCCTACGAGCAGTACTTC	CASSEGRGSSYEQYF
TRBV5-1	TRBJ2-3	NA	NA	TGCGCCAGCAGCTCGGAAGCGACTAGCACAGATACGCAGTATTTT	CASSSEATSTDTQYF
TRBV5-6	TRBJ2-1	NA	TRBD2	TGTGCCAGCAGCTTACCAGCGGGAGCTAATGAGCAGTTCTTC	CASSLPAGANEQFF
TRBV6-1	TRBJ2-5	NA	TRBD2	TGTGCCAGCAGTGATGTGGGGGGGGATTACCAAGAGACCCAGTACTTC	CASSDVGGDYQETQYF
TRBV27	TRBJ2-1	NA	TRBD2	TGTGCCAGCAGTGCGGGCAGCGGGAGGGCCTCTGAGCAGTTCTTC	CASSAGSGRASEQFF
TRBV30	TRBJ1-5	NA	TRBD1	TGTGCCTGGAGTGTATTGGACAGGGATAATCAGCCCCAGCATTTT	CAWSVLDRDNQPQHF
TRBV2	TRBJ2-3	NA	TRBD2	TGTGCCAGCAGCCGACTAGCGGGACCCTCTAGCACAGATACGCAGTATTTT	CASSRLAGPSSTDTQYF
TRBV4-2	TRBJ2-7	NA	NA	TGTGCCAGCAGCGATTCCTTAGGCGGGGTCGAGCAGTACTTC	CASSDSLGGVEQYF
TRBV28	TRBJ2-3	NA	TRBD2	TGTGCCAGCAGTCCCCGGGGACTAGGGTCTACAGATACGCAGTATTTT	CASSPRGLGSTDTQYF
TRBV6-5	TRBJ2-5	NA	NA	TGTGCCAGCAGTTACCCTCTTGAGACCCAGTACTTC	CASSYPLETQYF
TRBV10-3	TRBJ2-7	NA	TRBD2	TGTGCCATCTCGGGGGGGTCCTACGAGCAGTACTTC	CAISGGSYEQYF
TRBV5-1	TRBJ2-1	NA	TRBD1	TGCGCCAGCAGCTTGTCGCCAGGGGGCATCAATGAGCAGTTCTTC	CASSLSPGGINEQFF
TRBV7-9	TRBJ1-2	NA	NA	TGTGCCAGCGGGGGCGCTAACTATGGCTACACCTTC	CASGGANYGYTF
TRBV18	TRBJ1-3	NA	NA	TGTGCCAGCTCCCAGGCGCAAAGGAACACCATATATTTT	CASSQAQRNTIYF
TRBV7-2	TRBJ2-1	NA	NA	TGTGCCAGCAGCCGACTTGGGAGGGAGCAGTTCTTC	CASSRLGREQFF
TRBV6-6	TRBJ2-1	NA	TRBD1	TGTGCCAGCAGTTGGACAGGTGAGCAGTTCTTC	CASSWTGEQFF
TRBV5-6	TRBJ2-7	NA	NA	TGTGCCAGCAGCCCGAGTTGGCGGGAAAGCGACGAGCAGTACTTC	CASSPSWRESDEQYF
TRBV4-3	TRBJ1-3	few	NA	TGCGCCAGCAGCCAAGCAGGGACTGGAAACACCATATATTTT	CASSQAGTGNTIYF
TRBV6-1	TRBJ2-3	NA	NA	TGTGCCAGCTCGACAGGCGTATCGGGCACAGATACGCAGTATTTT	CASSTGVSGTDTQYF
TRBV4-3	TRBJ2-1	NA	TRBD2	TGCGCCAGCAGCCAAAATCCCTTAGCGGGAGGGCCTCTTGAGCAGTTCTTC	CASSQNPLAGGPLEQFF
TRBV18	TRBJ2-7	NA	TRBD2	TGTGCCAGCTCACCAAATCCAGGACTAGCGGTATACGAGCAGTACTTC	CASSPNPGLAVYEQYF
TRBV4-2	TRBJ2-1	NA	NA	TGTGCCAGCAGCCAGGCCCTCGTGGACGGCAGGGTGGACAATGAGCAGTTCTTC	CASSQALVDGRVDNEQFF
TRBV27	TRBJ2-1	NA	NA	TGTGCCAGCAGTTCCTTCGAGGAGTACAATGAGCAGTTCTTC	CASSSFEEYNEQFF
TRBV7-2	TRBJ2-7	NA	NA	TGTGCCAGCAGCTCCCCGGGGTTCTACGAGCAGTACTTC	CASSSPGFYEQYF
TRBV19	TRBJ2-3	NA	TRBD1	TGTGCCAGTAGTAATACAGGGGGCCGCACAGATACGCAGTATTTT	CASSNTGGRTDTQYF
TRBV7-6	TRBJ2-3	NA	NA	TGTGCCAGCAGCTTCCGGGAGCGGCTTCTAGATACGCAGTATTTT	CASSFRERLLDTQYF
TRBV7-2	TRBJ2-3	few	TRBD2	TGTGCCAGCAGCTCTGGGACTAGCGGGGGGGCGATAGATACGCAGTATTTT	CASSSGTSGGAIDTQYF
TRBV27	TRBJ2-7	NA	TRBD2	TGTGCCAGCAACCTCAGGGGACTAGCGGGGGGGCTTTACGAGCAGTACTTC	CASNLRGLAGGLYEQYF
TRBV7-2	TRBJ1-2	NA	NA	TGTGCCAGCAGGGCCCGGGGGGCGCACGGCTACACCTTC	CASRARGAHGYTF
TRBV4-3	TRBJ2-7	NA	TRBD1	TGCGCCAGCAGCCAAGATCGGGGACAGCCCTCCTACGAGCAGTACTTC	CASSQDRGQPSYEQYF
TRBV4-3	TRBJ2-5	NA	NA	TGCGCCAGCAGCCAAGATTGGCAGGGTCAAGAGACCCAGTACTTC	CASSQDWQGQETQYF
TRBV2	TRBJ2-7	NA	TRBD1	TGTGCCAGCAGTAGACAGGGACACTACGAGCAGTACTTC	CASSRQGHYEQYF
TRBV30	TRBJ1-6	NA	NA	TGTGCCTGGAGTGTTCGCAGACACCTTTGGGATTCACCCCTCCACTTT	CAWSVRRHLWDSPLHF
TRBV18	TRBJ2-3	NA	NA	TGTGCCAGCTCACCGTCACAGGGTTCGACAGATACGCAGTATTTT	CASSPSQGSTDTQYF
TRBV5-1	TRBJ2-5	once	NA	TGCGCCAGCAGCTTGGGTGTAGGGGCAGAGACCCAGTACTTC	CASSLGVGAETQYF
TRBV5-1	TRBJ2-3	once	NA	TGCGCCAGCAGCGGTCGGGACACCCAAAAAGATACGCAGTATTTT	CASSGRDTQKDTQYF
TRBV28	TRBJ2-7	NA	NA	TGTGCCAGCAGTTTATGGCAGGGGGGATACGAGCAGTACTTC	CASSLWQGGYEQYF
TRBV6-6	TRBJ2-2	NA	TRBD1	TGTGCCAGCACCACCTTAGGGGACAGAGGGTCCGGGGAGCTGTTTTTT	CASTTLGDRGSGELFF
TRBV15	TRBJ2-3	NA	NA	TGTGCCACCAGCAGAGGAGGATTCACAGATACGCAGTATTTT	CATSRGGFTDTQYF
TRBV29-1	TRBJ2-7	NA	TRBD1	TGCAGCGTTGAAGATCCGAACAGGGGTGAGACCTACGAGCAGTACTTC	CSVEDPNRGETYEQYF
TRBV5-1	TRBJ1-4	NA	NA	TGCGCCAGCAGCTTGGATGGGGCGCGCGGTGAAAAACTGTTTTTT	CASSLDGARGEKLFF
TRBV19	TRBJ2-3	NA	NA	TGTGCCAGTAGTCAGGGTAGACTTACAGATACGCAGTATTTT	CASSQGRLTDTQYF
TRBV9	TRBJ2-1	NA	NA	TGTGCCAGCAGCGTAGTCGATGAGCAGTTCTTC	CASSVVDEQFF
TRBV2	TRBJ1-6	few	TRBD1	TGTGCCAGCAGTAGACCGACAGGGAGCTCCTATAATTCACCCCTCCACTTT	CASSRPTGSSYNSPLHF
TRBV6-6	TRBJ1-2	NA	NA	TGTGCCAGCAGCTGGGGGGGGGATGGCTACACCTTC	CASSWGGDGYTF
TRBV29-1	TRBJ1-4	NA	TRBD1	TGCAGCGTTGTTTCCTTTGGGACAGGACGAAATGAAAAACTGTTTTTT	CSVVSFGTGRNEKLFF
TRBV9	TRBJ2-1	NA	TRBD1	TGTGCCAGCAGCGTATATGGGACAGCCGTCAATGAGCAGTTCTTC	CASSVYGTAVNEQFF